This T cell receptor beta chain was found in a study of shared clonotypes between healthy human individuals. Across the whole study: Researchers assigned three CD4 naive, three CD4 memory, two CD8 naive and one CD8 memory plate to each donor.

Study-wide results and caveats: The study found lower generation probabilities in non-shared clonotypes than in those shared by all four donors. Generally, naive subsets (rather than memory subsets) showed larger estimated richness.

To note about this clone: Its antigen is not known.

The authors ran the assay at deep level. Sequencing was performed with immunoSEQ multiplex PCR; in TCRdb, only in-frame clones are kept and a portion is missing. The table shows roughly 1.5 million clones, with under 99% occurring only once. V lost 7 bases and J 0 bases, leaving 17 bases between the germline ends. The CDR3 totals 16 residues. CDR1 is WNHNN, CDR2 SYGVQD, per germline (reference sequence). The specimen sequenced was naive CD4+ T cells sorted from blood. Described subset: CD45RA+ positively selected. The rearrangement links TRBV10-1 to TRBJ2-3; the D gene could be TRBD1 or TRBD2 (5 bases each). The receptor was isolated from a man younger than 40 in good health. CDR3 coding DNA: TGCGCCAGCACCAAACCTTGGGACGGGAGCACAGATACGCAGTATTTT. It is translated as CASTKPWDGSTDTQYF.